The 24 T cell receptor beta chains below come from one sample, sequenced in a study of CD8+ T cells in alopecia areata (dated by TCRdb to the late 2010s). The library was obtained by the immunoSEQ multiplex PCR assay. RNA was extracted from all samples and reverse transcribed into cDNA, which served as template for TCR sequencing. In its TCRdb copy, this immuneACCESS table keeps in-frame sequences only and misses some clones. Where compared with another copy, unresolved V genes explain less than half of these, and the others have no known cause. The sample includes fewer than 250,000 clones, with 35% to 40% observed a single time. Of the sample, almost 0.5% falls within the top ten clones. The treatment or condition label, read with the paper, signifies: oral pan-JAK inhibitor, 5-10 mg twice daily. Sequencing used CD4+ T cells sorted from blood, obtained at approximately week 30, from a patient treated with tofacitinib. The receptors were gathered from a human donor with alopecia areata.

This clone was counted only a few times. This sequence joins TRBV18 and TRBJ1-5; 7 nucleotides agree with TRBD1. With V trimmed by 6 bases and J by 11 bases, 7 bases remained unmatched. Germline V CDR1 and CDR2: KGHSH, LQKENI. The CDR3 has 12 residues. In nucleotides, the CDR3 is TGTGCCAGCTCTCTCAGGGGGGAGGCCCAGCATTTT. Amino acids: CASSLRGEAQHF.

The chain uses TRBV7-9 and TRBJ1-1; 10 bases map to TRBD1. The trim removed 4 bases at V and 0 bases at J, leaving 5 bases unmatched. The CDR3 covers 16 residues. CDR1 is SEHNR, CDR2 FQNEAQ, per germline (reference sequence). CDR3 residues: CASSSGTGVMNTEAFF. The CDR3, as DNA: TGTGCCAGCAGCTCAGGGACAGGGGTAATGAACACTGAAGCTTTCTTT.

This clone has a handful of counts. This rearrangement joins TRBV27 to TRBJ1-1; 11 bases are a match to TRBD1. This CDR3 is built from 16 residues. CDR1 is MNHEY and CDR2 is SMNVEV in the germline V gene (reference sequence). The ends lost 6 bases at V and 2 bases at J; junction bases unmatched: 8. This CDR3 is CASSPGQGAINTEAFF. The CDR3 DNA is TGTGCCAGCAGCCCCGGACAGGGGGCCATAAACACTGAAGCTTTCTTT.

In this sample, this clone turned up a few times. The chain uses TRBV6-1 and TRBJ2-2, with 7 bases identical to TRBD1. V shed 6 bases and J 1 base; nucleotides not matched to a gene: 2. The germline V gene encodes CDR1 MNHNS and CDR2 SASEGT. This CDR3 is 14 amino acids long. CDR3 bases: TGTGCCAGCAGGACAGGGTTGAACACCGGGGAGCTGTTTTTT. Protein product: CASRTGLNTGELFF.

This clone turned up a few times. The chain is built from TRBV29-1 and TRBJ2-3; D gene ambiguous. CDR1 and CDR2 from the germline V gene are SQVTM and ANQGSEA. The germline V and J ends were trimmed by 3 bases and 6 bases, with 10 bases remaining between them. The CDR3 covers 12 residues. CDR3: CSVERRADTQYF. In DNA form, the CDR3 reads TGCAGCGTTGAGCGTCGTGCCGATACGCAGTATTTT.

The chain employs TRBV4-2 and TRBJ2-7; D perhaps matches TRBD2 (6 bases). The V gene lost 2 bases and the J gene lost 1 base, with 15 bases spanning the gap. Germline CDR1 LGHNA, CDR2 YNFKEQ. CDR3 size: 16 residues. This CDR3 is CASSQSAVAGSYEQYF. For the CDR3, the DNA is TGTGCCAGCAGCCAATCAGCCGTGGCGGGATCCTACGAGCAGTACTTC.

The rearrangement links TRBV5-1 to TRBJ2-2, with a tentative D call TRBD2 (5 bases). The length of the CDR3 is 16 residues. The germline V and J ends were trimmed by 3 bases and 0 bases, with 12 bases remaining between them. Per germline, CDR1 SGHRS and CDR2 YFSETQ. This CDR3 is CASSWRTITNTGELFF. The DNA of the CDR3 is TGCGCCAGCAGCTGGAGGACCATTACGAACACCGGGGAGCTGTTTTTT.

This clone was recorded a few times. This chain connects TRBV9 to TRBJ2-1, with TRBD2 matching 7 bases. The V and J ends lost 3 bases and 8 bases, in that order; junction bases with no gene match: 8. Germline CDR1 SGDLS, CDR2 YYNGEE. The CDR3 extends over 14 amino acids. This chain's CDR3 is CASSAGVGGDEQFF. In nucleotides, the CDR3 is TGTGCCAGCAGCGCCGGTGTTGGGGGGGATGAGCAGTTCTTC.

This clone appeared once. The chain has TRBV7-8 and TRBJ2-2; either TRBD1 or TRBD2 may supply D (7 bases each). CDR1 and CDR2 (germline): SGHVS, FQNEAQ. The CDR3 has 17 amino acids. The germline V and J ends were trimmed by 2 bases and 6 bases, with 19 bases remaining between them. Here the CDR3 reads CASSLYFWDSGAGELFF. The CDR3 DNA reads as TGTGCCAGCAGCTTATACTTTTGGGACAGCGGGGCCGGGGAGCTGTTTTTT.

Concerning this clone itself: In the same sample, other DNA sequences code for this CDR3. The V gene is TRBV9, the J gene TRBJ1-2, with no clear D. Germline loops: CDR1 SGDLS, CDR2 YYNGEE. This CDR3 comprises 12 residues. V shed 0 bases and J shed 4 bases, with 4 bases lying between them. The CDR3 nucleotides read TGTGCCAGCAGCGTAGCCAGCTATGGCTACACCTTC. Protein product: CASSVASYGYTF.

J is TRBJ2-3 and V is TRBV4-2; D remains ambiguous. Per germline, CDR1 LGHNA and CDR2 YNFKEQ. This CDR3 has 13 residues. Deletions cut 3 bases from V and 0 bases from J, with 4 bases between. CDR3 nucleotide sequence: TGTGCCAGCAGCCAGCACAGCACAGATACGCAGTATTTT. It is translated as CASSQHSTDTQYF.

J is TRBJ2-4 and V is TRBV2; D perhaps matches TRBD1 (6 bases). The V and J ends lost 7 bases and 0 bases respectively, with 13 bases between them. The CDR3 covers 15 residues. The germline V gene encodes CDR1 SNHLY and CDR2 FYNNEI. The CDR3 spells CASMEQGLAKNIQYF. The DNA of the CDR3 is TGTGCCAGCATGGAACAGGGTCTAGCCAAAAACATTCAGTACTTC.

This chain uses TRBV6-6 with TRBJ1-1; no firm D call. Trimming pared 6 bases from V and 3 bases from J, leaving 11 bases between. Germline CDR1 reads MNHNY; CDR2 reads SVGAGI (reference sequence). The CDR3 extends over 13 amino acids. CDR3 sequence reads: CASSNEAYTEAFF. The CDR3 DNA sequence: TGTGCCAGCAGCAACGAGGCGTACACTGAAGCTTTCTTT.

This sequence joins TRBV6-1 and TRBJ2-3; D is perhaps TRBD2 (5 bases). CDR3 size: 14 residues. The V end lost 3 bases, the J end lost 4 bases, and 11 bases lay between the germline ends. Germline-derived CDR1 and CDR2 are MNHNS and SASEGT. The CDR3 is CASSDRLAADTQYF. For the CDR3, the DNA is TGTGCCAGCAGTGATAGGCTAGCCGCAGATACGCAGTATTTT.

The CDR3 region has the DNA TGTGCCAGCAGGGGGGAGCTACACACCATATATTTT. Protein sequence: CASRGELHTIYF. The J gene is TRBJ1-3, the V gene TRBV2, with D perhaps matching TRBD1 (5 bases). This CDR3 has 12 residues. Germline V gene data show CDR1 as SNHLY and CDR2 as FYNNEI. Trimming took off 6 bases at V and 8 bases at J, with 11 bases between the two ends.

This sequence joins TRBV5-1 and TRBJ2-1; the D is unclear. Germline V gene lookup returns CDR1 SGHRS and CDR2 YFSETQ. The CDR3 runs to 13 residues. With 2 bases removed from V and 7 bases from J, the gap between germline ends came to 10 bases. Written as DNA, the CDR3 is TGCGCCAGCAGCTTAAACCGGGTTAATGAGCAGTTCTTC. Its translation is CASSLNRVNEQFF.

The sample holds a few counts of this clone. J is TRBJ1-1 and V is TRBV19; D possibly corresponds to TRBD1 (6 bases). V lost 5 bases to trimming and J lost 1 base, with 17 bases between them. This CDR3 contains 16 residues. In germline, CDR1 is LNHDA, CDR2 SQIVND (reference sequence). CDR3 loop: CASSLRWGATNTEAFF. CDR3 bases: TGTGCCAGTAGTCTTCGGTGGGGGGCAACGAACACTGAAGCTTTCTTT. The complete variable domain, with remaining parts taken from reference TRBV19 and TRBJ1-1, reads DGGITQSPKYLFRKEGQNVTLSCEQNLNHDAMYWYRQDPGQGLRLIYYSQIVNDFQKGDIAEGYSVSREKKESFPLTVTSAQKNPTAFYLCASSLRWGATNTEAFFGQGTRLTVV.

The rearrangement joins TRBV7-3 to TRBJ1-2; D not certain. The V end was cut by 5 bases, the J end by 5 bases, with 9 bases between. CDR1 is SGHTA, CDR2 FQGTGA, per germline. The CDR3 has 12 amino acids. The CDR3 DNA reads TGTGCCAGCAGCCTCCCTGGGTATGGCTACACCTTC. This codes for CASSLPGYGYTF.

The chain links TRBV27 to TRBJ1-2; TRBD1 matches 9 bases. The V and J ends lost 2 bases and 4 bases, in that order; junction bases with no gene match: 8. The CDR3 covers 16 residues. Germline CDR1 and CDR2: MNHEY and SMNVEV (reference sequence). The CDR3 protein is CASSLRDRASFYGYTF. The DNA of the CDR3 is TGTGCCAGCAGTTTACGGGACAGGGCGAGTTTCTATGGCTACACCTTC.

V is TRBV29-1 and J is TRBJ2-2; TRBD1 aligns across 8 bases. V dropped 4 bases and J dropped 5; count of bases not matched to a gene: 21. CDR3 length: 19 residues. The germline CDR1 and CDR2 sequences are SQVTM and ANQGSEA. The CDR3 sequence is CSVVLPPRDRWYQTGELFF. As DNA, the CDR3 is TGCAGCGTTGTCCTTCCACCTCGGGACAGGTGGTATCAGACCGGGGAGCTGTTTTTT.

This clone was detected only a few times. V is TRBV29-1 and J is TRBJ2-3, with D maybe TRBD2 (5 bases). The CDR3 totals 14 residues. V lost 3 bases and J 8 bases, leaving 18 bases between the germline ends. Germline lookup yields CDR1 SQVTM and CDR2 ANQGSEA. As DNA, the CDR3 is TGCAGCGTTGATGAAACTAGTGGGTGGAGTACGCAGTATTTT. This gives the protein CSVDETSGWSTQYF.

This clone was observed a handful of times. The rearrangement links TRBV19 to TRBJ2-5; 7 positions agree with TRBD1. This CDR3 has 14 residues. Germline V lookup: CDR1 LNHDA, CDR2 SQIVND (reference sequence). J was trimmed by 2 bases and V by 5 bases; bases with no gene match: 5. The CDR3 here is CASSPGTEQETQYF. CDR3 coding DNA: TGTGCCAGTAGTCCGGGGACAGAACAAGAGACCCAGTACTTC.

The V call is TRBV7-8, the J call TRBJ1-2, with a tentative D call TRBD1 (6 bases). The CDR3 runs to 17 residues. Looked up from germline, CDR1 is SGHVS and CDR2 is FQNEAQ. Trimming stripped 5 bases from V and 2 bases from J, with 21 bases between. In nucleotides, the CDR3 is TGTGCCAGCAGCGCCGAACGCGGGGGGAGGGGGAACTATGGCTACACCTTC. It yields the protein CASSAERGGRGNYGYTF.

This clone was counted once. The CDR3 DNA reads TGTGCCACCAGCAGAGATGACAGGGGGCTCCCCTACGAGCAGTACTTC. Encoded protein: CATSRDDRGLPYEQYF. The chain couples TRBV15 to TRBJ2-7, with 10 bases aligning to TRBD1. CDR3 length: 16 residues. Germline V gives CDR1 LNHNV, CDR2 YYDKDF (reference sequence). V shed 0 bases and J 2 bases; nucleotides not matched to a gene: 4.